Shown below are 8 T cell receptor beta chains from a single sample sequenced in a study of beta chain features in type 1 diabetes. The authors reverse transcribed all of the isolated RNA, so sequencing captured expressed TCRB transcripts. Method: immunoSEQ multiplex PCR; TCRdb's copy keeps in-frame clones and lacks some. The sample lists 300,000 to 350,000 clones, roughly 8% occurring once. The sequencing input was central memory CD4+ T cells from blood. The receptors were gathered from a woman aged 18-29 years in good health.

The table lists this clone with a few counts. The chain links TRBV5-4 to TRBJ2-2; D tentatively fits TRBD1 or TRBD2 (6 bases each). V was pared by 4 bases and J by 5 bases, with 12 bases between. This CDR3 region has 14 residues. The germline gives CDR1 SGHNT, CDR2 YYREEE (reference sequence). CDR3 region: CASSPRGRTGELFF. For the CDR3, the DNA is TGTGCCAGCAGCCCCCGGGGGCGTACCGGGGAGCTGTTTTTT.

The chain uses TRBV2 and TRBJ2-5, with 8 bases identical to TRBD2. This CDR3 region has 13 residues. Losses at the gene ends were 7 bases for V and 4 bases for J; bases not matched to a gene: 5. From germline, CDR1 is SNHLY and CDR2 FYNNEI. The CDR3 spells CASMTAGGETQYF. The CDR3 DNA is TGTGCCAGCATGACCGCGGGAGGAGAGACCCAGTACTTC. Together with reference TRBV2 and TRBJ2-5, the CDR3 gives the full variable domain: EPEVTQTPSHQVTQMGQEVILRCVPISNHLYFYWYRQILGQKVEFLVSFYNNEISEKSEIFDDQFSVERPDGSNFTLKIRSTKLEDSAMYFCASMTAGGETQYFGPGTRLLVL.

A few counts support this clone. The J gene is TRBJ2-1, the V gene TRBV18; 12 nucleotides match TRBD2. Germline CDR1 KGHSH, CDR2 LQKENI. The CDR3 is 16 amino acids. V trimming: 2 bases; J trimming: 8 bases; junction bases outside the gene matches: 7. The CDR3 loop is CASSPSASGRAYEQFF. The CDR3 DNA sequence: TGTGCCAGCTCACCATCCGCTAGCGGGAGGGCCTATGAGCAGTTCTTC.

The chain's CDR3 is CASSRGSWGATGELFF. The DNA for the CDR3 is TGTGCCAGCAGCCGTGGCTCGTGGGGAGCCACCGGGGAGCTGTTTTTT. The chain recombines TRBV5-6 with TRBJ2-2, with a possible D match to TRBD2 (5 bases). Trimming removed 4 bases at V and 4 bases at J, with 17 bases between. Germline V CDR1 and CDR2: SGHDT, YYEEEE. There are 16 residues in the CDR3.

This clone was counted a few times. The chain is built from TRBV28 and TRBJ2-5; a weak D match, TRBD2 (6 bases). The CDR3 is 12 amino acids. The germline CDR1 and CDR2 sequences are MDHEN and SYDVKM. The V end was cut by 4 bases, the J end by 5 bases, with 8 bases between. As DNA, the CDR3 is TGTGCCAGCAGTTCGGGGGAGGAGACCCAGTACTTC. Translated, it gives CASSSGEETQYF.

This chain links TRBV7-2 with TRBJ2-5; 8 nucleotides line up with TRBD2. The trim removed 1 base at V and 4 bases at J, leaving 2 bases unmatched. CDR1 is SGHTA, CDR2 FQGNSA, per germline. This CDR3 spans 14 amino acids. In DNA, the CDR3 is TGTGCCAGCAGCTTAGTCGCGGGGGGAGAGACCCAGTACTTC. It yields the protein CASSLVAGGETQYF. The whole variable domain, remainder taken from reference TRBV7-2 and TRBJ2-5, is GAGVSQSPSNKVTEKGKDVELRCDPISGHTALYWYRQSLGQGLEFLIYFQGNSAPDKSGLPSDRFSAERTGGSVSTLTIQRTQQEDSAVYLCASSLVAGGETQYFGPGTRLLVL.

The sample holds a few counts of this clone. The chain combines TRBV5-1 with TRBJ2-1; tentative D call: TRBD2 (6 bases). The CDR3 has 16 residues. The germline V gene has CDR1 SGHRS and CDR2 YFSETQ. V gave up 0 bases and J gave up 3 bases, with 13 bases separating them. The CDR3 reads CASSLVFRENYNEQFF. CDR3 sequence (DNA): TGCGCCAGCAGCTTGGTTTTCCGGGAGAACTACAATGAGCAGTTCTTC. Drawing the rest from reference TRBV5-1 and TRBJ2-1, the complete variable domain is KAGVTQTPRYLIKTRGQQVTLSCSPISGHRSVSWYQQTPGQGLQFLFEYFSETQRNKGNFPGRFSGRQFSNSRSEMNVSTLELGDSALYLCASSLVFRENYNEQFFGPGTRLTVL.

This clone was picked up a small number of times. V usage is TRBV15 and J usage is TRBJ2-1; D call uncertain. The CDR3 has 11 residues. Trimming took 6 bases from V and 4 from J, leaving 4 bases between them. CDR1 LNHNV and CDR2 YYDKDF come from the germline V gene (reference sequence). As DNA, the CDR3 is TGTGCCACCAGGAGTTACAATGAGCAGTTCTTC. This codes for CATRSYNEQFF.